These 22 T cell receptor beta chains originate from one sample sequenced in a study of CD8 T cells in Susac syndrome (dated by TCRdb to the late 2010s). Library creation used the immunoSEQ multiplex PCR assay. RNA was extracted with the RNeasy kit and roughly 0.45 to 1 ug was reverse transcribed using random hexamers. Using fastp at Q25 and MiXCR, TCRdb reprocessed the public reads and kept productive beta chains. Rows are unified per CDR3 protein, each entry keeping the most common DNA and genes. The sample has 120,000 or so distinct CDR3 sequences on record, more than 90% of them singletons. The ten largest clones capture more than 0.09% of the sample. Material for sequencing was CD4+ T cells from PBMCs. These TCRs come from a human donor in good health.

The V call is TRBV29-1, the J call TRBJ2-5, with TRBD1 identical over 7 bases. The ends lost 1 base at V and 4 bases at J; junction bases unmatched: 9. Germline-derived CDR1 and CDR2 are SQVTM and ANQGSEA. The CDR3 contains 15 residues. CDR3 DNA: TGCAGCGTTGAAGGCTTTCCAGGGGGTCGAGAGACCCAGTACTTC. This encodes CSVEGFPGGRETQYF.

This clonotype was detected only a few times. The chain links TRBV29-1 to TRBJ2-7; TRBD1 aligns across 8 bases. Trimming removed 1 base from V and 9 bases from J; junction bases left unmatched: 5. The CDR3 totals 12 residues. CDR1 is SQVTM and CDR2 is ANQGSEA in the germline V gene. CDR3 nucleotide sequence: TGCAGCGTTGAAGGGACAGGGTCAGGGCAGTACTTC. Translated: CSVEGTGSGQYF.

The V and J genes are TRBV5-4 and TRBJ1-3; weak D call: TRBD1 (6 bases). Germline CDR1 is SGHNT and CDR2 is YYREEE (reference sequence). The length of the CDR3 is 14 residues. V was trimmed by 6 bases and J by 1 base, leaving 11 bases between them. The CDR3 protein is CASTWDISGNTIYF. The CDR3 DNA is TGTGCCAGCACCTGGGACATATCTGGAAACACCATATATTTT.

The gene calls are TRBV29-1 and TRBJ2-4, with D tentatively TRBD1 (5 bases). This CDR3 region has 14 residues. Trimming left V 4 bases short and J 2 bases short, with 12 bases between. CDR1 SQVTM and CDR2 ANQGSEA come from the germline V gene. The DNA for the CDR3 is TGCAGCGTTGCGGCAGGGTCGTCCAAAAACATTCAGTACTTC. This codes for CSVAAGSSKNIQYF. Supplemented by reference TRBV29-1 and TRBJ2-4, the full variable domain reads SAVISQKPSRDICQRGTSLTIQCQVDSQVTMMFWYRQQPGQSLTLIATANQGSEATYESGFVIDKFPISRPNLTFSTLTVSNMSPEDSSIYLCSVAAGSSKNIQYFGAGTRLSVL.

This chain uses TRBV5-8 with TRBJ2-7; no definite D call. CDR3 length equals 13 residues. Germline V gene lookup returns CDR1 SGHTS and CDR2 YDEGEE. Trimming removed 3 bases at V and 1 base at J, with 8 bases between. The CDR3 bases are TGTGCCAGCAGCTCAGTCGTTTCCTACGAGCAGTACTTC. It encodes CASSSVVSYEQYF.

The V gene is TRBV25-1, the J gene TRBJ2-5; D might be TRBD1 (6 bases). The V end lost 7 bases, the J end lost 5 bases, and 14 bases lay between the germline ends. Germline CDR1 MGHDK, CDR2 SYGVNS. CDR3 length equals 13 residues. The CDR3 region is CASTGQLRETQYF. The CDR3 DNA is TGTGCCAGCACCGGACAGCTCAGGGAGACCCAGTACTTC. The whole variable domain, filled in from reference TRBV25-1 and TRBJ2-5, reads EADIYQTPRYLVIGTGKKITLECSQTMGHDKMYWYQQDPGMELHLIHYSYGVNSTEKGDLSSESTVSRIRTEHFPLTLESARPSHTSQYLCASTGQLRETQYFGPGTRLLVL.

CDR3 region: CASSLESNTGELFF. The DNA for the CDR3 is TGCGCCAGCAGCTTGGAGTCTAACACCGGGGAGCTGTTTTTT. The chain joins TRBV5-1 to TRBJ2-2, with no clear D. There are 14 residues in the CDR3. CDR1 SGHRS and CDR2 YFSETQ come from the germline V gene. The ends were cut back, 0 bases at V and 2 bases at J, with 5 bases in the middle.

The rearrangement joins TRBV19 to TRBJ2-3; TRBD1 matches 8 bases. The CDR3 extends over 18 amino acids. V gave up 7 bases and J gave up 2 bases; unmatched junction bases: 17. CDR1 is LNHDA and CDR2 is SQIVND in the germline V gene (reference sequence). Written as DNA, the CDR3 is TGTGCCAGTACCAGGACAGGGCCGAATCCTCTATTCACAGATACGCAGTATTTT. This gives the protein CASTRTGPNPLFTDTQYF.

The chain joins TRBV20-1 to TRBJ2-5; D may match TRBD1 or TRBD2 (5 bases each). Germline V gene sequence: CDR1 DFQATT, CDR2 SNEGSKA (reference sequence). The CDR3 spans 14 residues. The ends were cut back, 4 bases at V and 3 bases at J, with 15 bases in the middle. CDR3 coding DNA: TGCAGTGCTAATCCGTGGGGACCCGAAGAGACCCAGTACTTC. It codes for CSANPWGPEETQYF.

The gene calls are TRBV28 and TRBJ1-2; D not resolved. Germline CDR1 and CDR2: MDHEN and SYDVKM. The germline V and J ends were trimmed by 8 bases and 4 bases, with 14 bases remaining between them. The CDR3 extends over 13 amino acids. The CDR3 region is CASGERGPYGYTF. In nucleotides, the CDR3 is TGTGCCAGCGGGGAGAGAGGACCCTATGGCTACACCTTC.

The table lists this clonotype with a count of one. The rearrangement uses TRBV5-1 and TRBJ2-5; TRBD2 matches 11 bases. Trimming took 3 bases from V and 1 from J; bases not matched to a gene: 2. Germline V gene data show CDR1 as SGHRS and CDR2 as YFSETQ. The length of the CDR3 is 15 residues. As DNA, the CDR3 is TGCGCCAGCAGCTGGGGGACTAGCGGCCAAGAGACCCAGTACTTC. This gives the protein CASSWGTSGQETQYF.

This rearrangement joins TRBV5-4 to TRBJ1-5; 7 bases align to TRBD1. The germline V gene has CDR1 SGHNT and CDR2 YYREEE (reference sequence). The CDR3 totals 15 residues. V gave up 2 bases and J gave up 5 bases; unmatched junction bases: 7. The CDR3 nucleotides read TGTGCCAGCAGCTTACTCGAGCAGGGGGATCAGCCCCAGCATTTT. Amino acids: CASSLLEQGDQPQHF.

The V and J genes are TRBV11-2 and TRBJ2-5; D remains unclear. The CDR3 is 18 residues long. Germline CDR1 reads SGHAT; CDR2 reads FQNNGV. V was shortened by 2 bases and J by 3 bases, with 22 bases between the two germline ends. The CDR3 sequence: CASSLWMLADRTKETQYF. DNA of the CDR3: TGTGCCAGCAGCTTATGGATGCTGGCCGACCGGACCAAAGAGACCCAGTACTTC.

The CDR3: CAWALAGSYNEQFF. The CDR3 nucleotides are TGTGCCTGGGCCCTAGCGGGATCCTACAATGAGCAGTTCTTC. J is TRBJ2-1 and V is TRBV30, with 9 bases aligning to TRBD2. CDR3 length: 14 residues. With V trimmed by 5 bases and J by 1 base, 3 bases remained unmatched. The germline gives CDR1 GTSNPN, CDR2 SVGIG (reference sequence).

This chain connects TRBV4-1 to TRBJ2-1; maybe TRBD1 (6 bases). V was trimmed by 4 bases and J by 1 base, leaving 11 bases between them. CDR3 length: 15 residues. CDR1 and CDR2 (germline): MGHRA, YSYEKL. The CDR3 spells CASSRGQTSYNEQFF. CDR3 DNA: TGCGCCAGCAGCCGTGGACAGACGTCCTACAATGAGCAGTTCTTC.

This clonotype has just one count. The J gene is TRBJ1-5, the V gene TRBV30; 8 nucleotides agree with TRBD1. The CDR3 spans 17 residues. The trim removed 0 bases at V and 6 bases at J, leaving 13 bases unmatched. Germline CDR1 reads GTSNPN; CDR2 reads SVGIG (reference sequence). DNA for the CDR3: TGTGCCTGGAGTGTTAGGACCCCAGGGGGCGTGAGTCAGCCCCAGCATTTT. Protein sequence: CAWSVRTPGGVSQPQHF.

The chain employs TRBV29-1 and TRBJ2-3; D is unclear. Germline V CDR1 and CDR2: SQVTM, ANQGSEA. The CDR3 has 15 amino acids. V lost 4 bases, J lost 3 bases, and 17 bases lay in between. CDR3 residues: CSVVDDWGLTDTQYF. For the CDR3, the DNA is TGCAGCGTTGTCGACGACTGGGGATTAACAGATACGCAGTATTTT.

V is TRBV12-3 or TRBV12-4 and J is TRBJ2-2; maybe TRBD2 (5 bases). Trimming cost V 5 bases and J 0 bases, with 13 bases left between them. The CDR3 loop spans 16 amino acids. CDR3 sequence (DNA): TGTGCCAGCAGTCTCATTGCGGGCTCGAACACCGGGGAGCTGTTTTTT. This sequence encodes CASSLIAGSNTGELFF.

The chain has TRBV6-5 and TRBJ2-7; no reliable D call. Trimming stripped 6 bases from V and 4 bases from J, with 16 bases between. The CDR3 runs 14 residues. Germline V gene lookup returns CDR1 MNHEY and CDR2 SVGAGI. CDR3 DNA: TGTGCCAGCAGGCGCTACCCAACCCTTTACGAGCAGTACTTC. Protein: CASRRYPTLYEQYF.

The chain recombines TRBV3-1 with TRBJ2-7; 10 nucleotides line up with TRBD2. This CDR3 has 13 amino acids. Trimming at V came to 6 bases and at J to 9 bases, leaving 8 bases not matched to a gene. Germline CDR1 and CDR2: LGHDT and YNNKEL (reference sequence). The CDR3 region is CASSPLAGEVQYF. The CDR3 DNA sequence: TGTGCCAGCAGTCCTCTAGCGGGAGAGGTGCAGTACTTC.

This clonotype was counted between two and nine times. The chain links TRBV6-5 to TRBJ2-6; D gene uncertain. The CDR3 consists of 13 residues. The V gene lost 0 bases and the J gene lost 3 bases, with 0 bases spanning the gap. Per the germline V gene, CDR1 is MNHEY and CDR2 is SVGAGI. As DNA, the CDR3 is TGTGCCAGCAGTTACTCTGGGGCCAACGTCCTGACTTTC. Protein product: CASSYSGANVLTF.

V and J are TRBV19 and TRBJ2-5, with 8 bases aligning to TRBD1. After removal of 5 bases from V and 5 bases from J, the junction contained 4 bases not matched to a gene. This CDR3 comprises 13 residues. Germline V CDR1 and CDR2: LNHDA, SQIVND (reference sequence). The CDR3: CASSFRGRETQYF. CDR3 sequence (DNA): TGTGCCAGTAGTTTCAGGGGGCGTGAGACCCAGTACTTC.